One sample yielded the 3 T cell receptor beta chains listed below, sequenced in a study of blood T cell repertoires in COVID-19. Data came from immunoSEQ multiplex PCR; TCRdb stores just in-frame clones and leaves some out. The table lists some 41,000 clones, around nine tenths of them singletons, with about 10% in the top ten. Sequences were obtained from peripheral blood. All receptors come from a man in his fifties or sixties with active COVID-19.

V is TRBV12-2 and J is TRBJ2-2; TRBD2, the table's D call, lacks a check against the DNA. TRBV12-2 is a documented pseudogene. This CDR3 comprises 18 residues. The CDR3 here is CASRLAGQTSGNTGELFF. The CDR3 region has the DNA TGTGCAAGTCGCTTGGCGGGGCAGACTAGCGGGAACACCGGGGAGCTGTTTTTT.

The CDR3 spells CACSGTGGWEQYF. As DNA, the CDR3 is TGTGCTTGCTCCGGGACAGGGGGTTGGGAGCAGTACTTC. This chain uses TRBV30 with TRBJ2-7, with 11 bases aligning to TRBD1. This CDR3 is 13 amino acids long. Per germline, CDR1 GTSNPN and CDR2 SVGIG (reference sequence).

The V and J genes are TRBV9 and TRBJ2-5; no firm D call. The CDR3 has 14 amino acids. Germline V gives CDR1 SGDLS, CDR2 YYNGEE. Trimming took 1 base from V and 5 from J, leaving 12 bases between them. The CDR3 nucleotides read TGTGCCAGCAGCGTACAGGCCACAACTGAGACCCAGTACTTC. Encoded protein: CASSVQATTETQYF.